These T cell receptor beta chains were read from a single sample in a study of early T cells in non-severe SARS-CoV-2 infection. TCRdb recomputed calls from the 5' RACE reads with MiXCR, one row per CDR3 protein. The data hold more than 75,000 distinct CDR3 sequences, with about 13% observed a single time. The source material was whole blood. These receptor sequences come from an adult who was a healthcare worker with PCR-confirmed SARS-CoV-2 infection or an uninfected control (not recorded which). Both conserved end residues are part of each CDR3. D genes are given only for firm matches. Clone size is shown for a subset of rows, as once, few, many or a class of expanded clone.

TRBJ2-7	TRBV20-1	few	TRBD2	CSARDPGGGPKEQYF	TGCAGTGCTAGAGATCCCGGGGGAGGGCCAAAAGAGCAGTACTTC
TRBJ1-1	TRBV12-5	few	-	CASGLVRVNRDAEAFF	TGTGCTAGTGGTTTGGTACGGGTAAACAGGGACGCTGAAGCTTTCTTT
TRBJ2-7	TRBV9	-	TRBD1	CASSVGPGGSYEQYF	TGTGCCAGCAGCGTGGGCCCAGGGGGATCCTACGAGCAGTACTTC
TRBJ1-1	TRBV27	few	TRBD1	CASSLSGGVSTEAFF	TGTGCCAGCAGTTTATCAGGGGGCGTGAGCACTGAAGCTTTCTTT
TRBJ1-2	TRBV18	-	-	CASSIQGASPYGYTF	TGTGCCAGCTCAATCCAAGGGGCCTCCCCCTATGGCTACACCTTC
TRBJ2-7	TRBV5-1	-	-	CASSPPDGKVYEQYF	TGCGCCAGCAGCCCCCCCGACGGGAAGGTTTACGAGCAGTACTTC
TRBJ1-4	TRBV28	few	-	CASSRDSPPTNEKLFF	TGTGCCAGCAGTCGGGACTCCCCGCCAACTAATGAAAAACTGTTTTTT
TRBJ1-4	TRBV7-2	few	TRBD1	CASSLTTGTGNEKLFF	TGTGCCAGCAGCCTCACTACCGGGACAGGGAATGAAAAACTGTTTTTT
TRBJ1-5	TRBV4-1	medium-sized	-	CASSQVLTSNQPQHF	TGCGCCAGCAGCCAAGTCTTAACAAGTAATCAGCCCCAGCATTTT
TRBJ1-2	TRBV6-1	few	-	CASRSPGRVLGYTF	TGTGCCAGCAGAAGTCCGGGACGGGTTTTGGGCTACACCTTC
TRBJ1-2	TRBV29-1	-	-	CSVDRAGEGTNYGYTF	TGCAGCGTTGATAGGGCGGGGGAAGGAACTAACTATGGCTACACCTTC
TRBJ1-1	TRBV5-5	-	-	CASSLHRARNTEAFF	TGTGCCAGCAGCCTGCACAGGGCAAGGAACACTGAAGCTTTCTTT
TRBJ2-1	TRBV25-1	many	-	CASSEGGSYNEQFF	TGTGCCAGCAGTGAAGGGGGATCCTACAATGAGCAGTTCTTC
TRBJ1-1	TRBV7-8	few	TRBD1	CASSSLRGDYRDRGPTEAFF	TGTGCCAGCAGCTCATTAAGGGGAGACTACCGGGACAGGGGGCCCACTGAAGCTTTCTTT
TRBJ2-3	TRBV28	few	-	CASRSTRGSTDTQYF	TGTGCCAGCCGCTCTACGCGCGGGAGCACAGATACGCAGTATTTT
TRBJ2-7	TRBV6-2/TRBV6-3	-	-	CASTSTGLKSLEQYF	TGTGCCAGCACCTCGACAGGCCTTAAAAGTCTCGAGCAGTACTTC
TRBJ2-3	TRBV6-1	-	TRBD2	CASGREGLADTQYF	TGTGCCAGCGGGCGGGAGGGCCTAGCAGATACGCAGTATTTT
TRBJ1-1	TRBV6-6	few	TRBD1	CASRPGQVQNTEAFF	TGTGCCAGCAGACCGGGACAGGTCCAGAACACTGAAGCTTTCTTT
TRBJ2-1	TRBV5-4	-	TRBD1	CASSRRTGDEQFF	TGTGCCAGCAGCCGGAGGACAGGGGATGAGCAGTTCTTC